The 25 T cell receptor beta chains in this list originate from one sample, sequenced in a study of CD4 and CD8 cells across lung adenocarcinoma regions. TCRdb ran MiXCR on the PCR reads and lists one entry per CDR3 protein. The sample records tens of thousands of distinct CDR3 sequences, around 50% being singletons. Sequencing input: CD8+ T cells from the center of a lung tumor. The receptors shown here come from a female donor with lung adenocarcinoma. The CD4 and CD8 labels of this study may be unreliable.

This clonotype appeared once. The rearrangement uses TRBV27 and TRBJ2-5; the match to TRBD2 covers 8 bases. This CDR3 comprises 15 residues. Germline V gene sequence: CDR1 MNHEY, CDR2 SMNVEV (reference sequence). Trimming took 4 bases from V and 1 from J; bases not matched to a gene: 5. The DNA for the CDR3 is TGTGCCAGCAGTTCTTTTACTAGCGGCCAAGAGACCCAGTACTTC. The encoded protein is CASSSFTSGQETQYF.

This chain's CDR3 is CASPREAEQAAFTGELFF. The CDR3 DNA reads as TGTGCCAGCCCCAGGGAGGCGGAACAGGCTGCATTCACCGGGGAGCTGTTTTTT. The rearrangement uses TRBV6-1 and TRBJ2-2; a possible D gene is TRBD2 (6 bases). Germline CDR1 is MNHNS and CDR2 is SASEGT. The V end was cut by 8 bases, the J end by 4 bases, with 26 bases between. The CDR3 length is 18 residues.

The rearrangement links TRBV6-1 to TRBJ2-4, with a weak D call TRBD2 (6 bases). Trimming left V 4 bases short and J 13 bases short, with 23 bases between. Germline V CDR1 and CDR2: MNHNS, SASEGT. The CDR3 spans 15 residues. CDR3 DNA: TGTGCCAGCAGTGGTAGTAGCGGAAACAAAAAGATCCAGTACTTC. As protein: CASSGSSGNKKIQYF.

About this clonotype itself: At one end, the junction sequence differs from germline, possibly due to a read error. The chain has TRBV27 and TRBJ2-4, with D tentatively TRBD1 (6 bases). The CDR3 contains 15 residues. CDR1 MNHEY and CDR2 SMNVEV come from the germline V gene (reference sequence). The CDR3 spells CASRQGLGAKNIQYF. The CDR3 DNA reads TGTGCCAGCAGGCAGGGGCTAGGAGCCAAAAACATTCAGTATTTC.

This rearrangement joins TRBV6-1 to TRBJ2-1; 12 bases match TRBD2. The DNA end favors TRBJ2-7, so the J call may be wrong. Germline V gives CDR1 MNHNS, CDR2 SASEGT. The CDR3 sequence is 17 residues long. The CDR3 bases are TGTGCCAGCAGCCTAGGACTAGCGGGAAGAACCAACTACGAGCAGTACTTC. It specifies CASSLGLAGRTNYEQYF.

The chain links TRBV11-2 to TRBJ2-1; 8 bases fit TRBD1. The J call may be in error: the DNA end matches TRBJ2-5 better. The CDR3 loop spans 15 amino acids. Germline CDR1 is SGHAT and CDR2 is FQNNGV. CDR3: CASSPRQGNRETQYF. The CDR3 nucleotides are TGTGCCAGCAGCCCTAGACAGGGGAATCGGGAGACCCAGTACTTC.

This rearrangement joins TRBV4-1 to TRBJ2-4; possible D gene TRBD1, 7 bases. V lost 4 bases to trimming and J lost 8 bases, with 18 bases between them. The CDR3 is 15 residues long. Germline values: CDR1 MGHRA, CDR2 YSYEKL. The CDR3 is CASSPIGQGGYIQYF. The CDR3 nucleotides read TGCGCCAGCAGCCCGATAGGCCAGGGGGGATACATTCAGTACTTC.

This clonotype was seen at least ten times. The chain recombines TRBV4-1 with TRBJ2-3, with a tentative D call TRBD2 (5 bases). CDR3 size: 16 residues. V was clipped by 4 bases and J by 6 bases, with 20 bases between them. CDR1 and CDR2 (germline): MGHRA, YSYEKL. The CDR3 spells CASSRTLSGGRDTQYF. CDR3 DNA sequence: TGCGCCAGCAGCCGAACACTATCCGGAGGTAGGGATACGCAGTATTTT.

V usage is TRBV10-2 and J usage is TRBJ2-5; 11 bases are a match to TRBD2. J lost 2 bases, V lost 2 bases, and 4 bases had no gene match. Germline CDR1 is WSHSY and CDR2 is SAAADI. The CDR3 extends over 16 amino acids. The CDR3 sequence: CASSEPGLADQETQYF. The CDR3 region has the DNA TGCGCCAGCAGTGAGCCGGGACTAGCGGATCAAGAGACCCAGTACTTC.

DNA of the CDR3: TGTGGCCGCAAGGTAGTGGGCCCAGATACGCAGTTCTTC. Translated: CGRKVVGPDTQFF. The gene calls are TRBV7-2 and TRBJ2-1; no clear D gene. Germline CDR1 and CDR2: SGHTA and FQGNSA. The CDR3 consists of 13 residues.

This chain joins TRBV6-1 and TRBJ2-5, with D possibly matching TRBD1 (8 bases). CDR1 MNHNS and CDR2 SASEGT come from the germline V gene. This CDR3 is 14 amino acids long. CDR3 sequence reads: CAGSGAGGSDTQYF. The DNA for the CDR3 is TGTGCGGGCAGCGGGGCAGGGGGCTCAGATACCCAGTACTTC.

The rearrangement links TRBV27 to TRBJ2-4; D is unresolved. The J call may not be correct, given that the DNA end is closer to TRBJ2-3. The CDR3 runs 13 residues. The germline V gene encodes CDR1 MNHEY and CDR2 SMNVEV (reference sequence). This CDR3 reads CATGLRAKDTQYF. The CDR3 nucleotides are TGTGCCACGGGCCTACGTGCCAAAGACACGCAGTATTTT.

V and J are TRBV27 and TRBJ2-7; TRBD1 is a possible D gene (5 bases). The germline V gene has CDR1 MNHEY and CDR2 SMNVEV (reference sequence). The CDR3 loop spans 12 amino acids. With 8 bases removed from V and 0 bases from J, the gap between germline ends came to 8 bases. DNA for the CDR3: TGTGCCAGCTGTGACAGCTCCTACGAGCAGTACTTC. This gives the protein CASCDSSYEQYF.

The J gene is TRBJ2-1, the V gene TRBV4-1; 7 nucleotides align to TRBD2. The DNA end favors TRBJ2-5, so the J call may be wrong. CDR3 length: 17 residues. Germline lookup yields CDR1 MGHRA and CDR2 YSYEKL. CDR3 DNA sequence: TGCGCCAGCAGCCAAGAGCCCGGGGGAGGGGTACTAGAGACCCAGTACTTC. Protein product: CASSQEPGGGVLETQYF.

As regards this clonotype: Relative to the germline gene, one junction end is altered; a read error may explain this. V usage is TRBV11-1 and J usage is TRBJ2-5, with D perhaps matching TRBD1 (6 bases). Looked up from germline, CDR1 is SGHAT and CDR2 is FQDESV (reference sequence). The CDR3 is 13 amino acids. The CDR3 DNA reads as TGTGCCAGCAGCCCAAGGACAGCCTCTGGGCCGTTCTTC. Protein: CASSPRTASGPFF. Drawing the rest from reference TRBV11-1 and TRBJ2-5, the complete variable domain is EAEVAQSPRYKITEKSQAVAFWCDPISGHATLYWYRQILGQGPELLVQFQDESVVDDSQLPKDRFSAERLKGVDSTLKIQPAELGDSAMYLCASSPRTASGPFFGPGTRLLVL.

V and J are TRBV7-2 and TRBJ2-1; tentative D call: TRBD1 (6 bases). Germline V lookup: CDR1 SGHTA, CDR2 FQGNSA. V was pared by 4 bases and J by 8 bases, with 12 bases between. This CDR3 is 13 amino acids long. CDR3 in amino acids: CASSYGPGDEQFF. The CDR3 DNA is TGTGCCAGCAGCTATGGGCCAGGGGATGAGCAGTTCTTC. Variable domain in full (rest from reference TRBV7-2 and TRBJ2-1): GAGVSQSPSNKVTEKGKDVELRCDPISGHTALYWYRQSLGQGLEFLIYFQGNSAPDKSGLPSDRFSAERTGGSVSTLTIQRTQQEDSAVYLCASSYGPGDEQFFGPGTRLTVL.

On this clonotype itself: Germline is not matched at one junction end, which may reflect a read error. The chain carries TRBV7-3 and TRBJ2-3, with 7 bases that match TRBD2. This CDR3 is built from 15 residues. Germline CDR1 is SGHTA and CDR2 is FQGTGA. The CDR3 sequence is CASSLNSGVTETQYF. The CDR3 nucleotides read TGTGCCAGCAGCTTAAACAGCGGGGTTACAGAGACCCAGTATTTC.

The chain links TRBV6-1 to TRBJ2-3; D call uncertain. Germline V CDR1 and CDR2: MNHNS, SASEGT. V lost 7 bases and J lost 14, with 25 bases in between. The CDR3 covers 14 residues. The CDR3 DNA reads TGTGCCAGCATGAATGCTGTTAACACCGAGGAGCTGTATTTT. This codes for CASMNAVNTEELYF.

This clonotype occurred a few times. The gene calls are TRBV6-1 and TRBJ1-2, with a tentative D call TRBD1 (5 bases). Germline lookup yields CDR1 MNHNS and CDR2 SASEGT. Trimming pared 3 bases from V and 5 bases from J, leaving 13 bases between. This CDR3 has 14 amino acids. The CDR3 nucleotides are TGTGCCAGCAGTGAGGAGGGGAGTTGGTATGGCTACACCTTC. It translates to CASSEEGSWYGYTF.

The CDR3 reads CANRGGPYNEQFF. The CDR3 DNA is TGTGCCAATCGTGGGGGGCCCTACAATGAGCAGTTCTTC. V is TRBV7-2 and J is TRBJ2-1; TRBD1 or TRBD2 may be the D gene (6 bases each). V lost 10 bases to trimming and J lost 2 bases, with 12 bases between them. Germline V lookup: CDR1 SGHTA, CDR2 FQGNSA. The CDR3 extends over 13 amino acids.

The J gene is TRBJ2-2, the V gene TRBV11-2; the D is unclear. The CDR3 sequence is 15 residues long. The germline gives CDR1 SGHAT, CDR2 FQNNGV. V was clipped by 0 bases and J by 1 base, with 6 bases between them. The CDR3: CASSLDRRNTGELFF. DNA for the CDR3: TGTGCCAGCAGCTTAGATCGCAGGAACACCGGGGAGCTGTTTTTT.

For this clonotype: Sequence at one end of the junction differs from germline and may be a read error. CDR3 amino acids: CASSESAASGKNTQYF. DNA for the CDR3: TGTGCCAGCAGTGAATCTGCGGCGTCGGGCAAAAACACTCAGTATTTC. This chain connects TRBV25-1 to TRBJ2-4, with D hard to call. The CDR3 consists of 16 residues. CDR1 is MGHDK, CDR2 SYGVNS, per germline.

The chain is built from TRBV6-5 and TRBJ1-6; D call uncertain. Germline-derived CDR1 and CDR2 are MNHEY and SVGAGI. The germline V and J ends were trimmed by 2 bases and 8 bases, with 10 bases remaining between them. The CDR3 contains 14 residues. CDR3 DNA sequence: TGTGCCAGCAGTTACGTGAATGAGTATTCACCCCTCCACTTT. Its protein is CASSYVNEYSPLHF.

As for this clonotype: An end of the junction does not agree with germline; a read error may underlie this. V gene TRBV7-6 combines with J gene TRBJ2-3; TRBD2 aligns across 7 bases. The CDR3 has 17 residues. The germline V gene has CDR1 SGHVS and CDR2 FNYEAQ. The CDR3 sequence: CASSLGTGGGSPETQYF. The CDR3 region has the DNA TGTGCCAGCAGCTTGGGCACCGGCGGGGGTAGCCCAGAGACGCAGTATTTT.

With respect to this clonotype: Compared with germline, one end of the junction differs, possibly owing to a read error. The chain links TRBV10-3 to TRBJ2-1; 10 nucleotides line up with TRBD2. Looked up from germline, CDR1 is ENHRY and CDR2 is SYGVKD. The CDR3 runs 13 residues. The CDR3: CATLAGWAGEQFF. CDR3 in DNA: TGTGCCACACTAGCGGGATGGGCCGGTGAGCAGTTTTTC.